This T cell receptor beta chain was obtained from a study of T cells after yellow fever vaccination. In this sample, this clonotype turned up a few times. Study observations and caveats: A faster peak, day 5 versus 15, was reached by the weaker secondary response. Most clones from primary vaccination resurfaced after the booster (approximately 95% CD4, about 91% CD8).

Making TCR cDNA involved 5'RACE template switching, which added UMIs and a universal primer site. Each CDR3 protein gets one entry after TCRdb re-called the 5' RACE reads with MiXCR. The sample has over 65,000 distinct CDR3 sequences; about 14% are singletons. CDR1 is MNHNS and CDR2 is SASEGT in the germline V gene. V was pared by 3 bases and J by 3 bases, with 17 bases between. This CDR3 is 16 amino acids long. The genes are TRBV6-1 and TRBJ1-1; no reliable D call. Sequenced here: CD8+ T cells not binding an NS4B(214-222) dextramer, sorted from PBMCs, sampled approximately 20 days after the first yellow fever vaccination. The clonotype comes from a man younger than 30 who received the YFV17D yellow fever vaccine. The CDR3 here is CASSDPSLHSDTEAFF. The CDR3 DNA follows: TGTGCCAGCAGTGACCCGTCCCTACACTCGGACACTGAAGCTTTCTTT.